The 25 T cell receptor beta chains below come from one sample, sequenced in a study of response to subunit inactivated influenza vaccine. MiXCR was run by TCRdb on the RT-PCR reads, yielding one entry per CDR3 protein. In the table there are more than 550,000 distinct CDR3 sequences, about 11% of which are singletons. The same specimen was also included in a second study, on T cells expressing NK-cell markers. As that report states: TCR beta cDNA was generated via 5'RACE template switching incorporating UMIs.

The material sequenced was PBMCs from blood, taken on the day of vaccination. The receptors shown here come from a man aged 45-60 years who received an inactivated influenza vaccine.

This clonotype has just a few counts. The chain combines TRBV28 with TRBJ2-2; possibly TRBD1 for D (6 bases). Germline V gene data show CDR1 as MDHEN and CDR2 as SYDVKM. V was cut by 2 bases and J by 7 bases, with 8 bases left in between. The length of the CDR3 is 13 residues. This CDR3 is CASSLTGRGELFF. The CDR3, as DNA: TGTGCCAGCAGTTTAACAGGGCGCGGGGAGCTGTTTTTT.

The rearrangement links TRBV5-6 to TRBJ2-7; D gene ambiguous. Germline CDR1 is SGHDT and CDR2 is YYEEEE. V was trimmed by 7 bases and J by 2 bases, leaving 13 bases between them. The CDR3 totals 13 residues. Here the CDR3 reads CASGPGPAYEQYF. DNA for the CDR3: TGTGCCAGCGGCCCCGGGCCAGCCTACGAGCAGTACTTC.

This clonotype was detected a few times. The rearrangement links TRBV7-2 to TRBJ1-3; D not resolved. The CDR3 covers 12 residues. The germline gives CDR1 SGHTA, CDR2 FQGNSA. The V and J ends lost 10 bases and 3 bases respectively, with 10 bases between them. CDR3 nucleotide sequence: TGTGCCACCTCCACCCTTGGAAACACCATATATTTT. Its protein is CATSTLGNTIYF.

For the CDR3, the DNA is TGTGCCAGCAGCCCAGTAGGGGGGTCGGGCGAGCAGTACTTC. It encodes CASSPVGGSGEQYF. This rearrangement joins TRBV3-1 to TRBJ2-7; perhaps D is TRBD1 or TRBD2 (6 bases each). The CDR3 sequence is 14 residues long. With 4 bases removed from V and 6 bases from J, the gap between germline ends came to 16 bases. From germline, CDR1 is LGHDT and CDR2 YNNKEL (reference sequence).

This clonotype has just a few counts. This chain links TRBV5-1 with TRBJ2-3; 8 nucleotides align to TRBD2. This CDR3 region has 16 residues. Germline V gene data show CDR1 as SGHRS and CDR2 as YFSETQ. Germline trimming cut 7 bases from V and 2 bases from J; bases unmatched to any gene: 12. In nucleotides, the CDR3 is TGCGCCAGCGTATATTCCCTAGCGGGCCCCACAGATACGCAGTATTTT. Encoded protein: CASVYSLAGPTDTQYF.

This clonotype occurred a few times. The chain joins TRBV20-1 to TRBJ1-2; D is perhaps TRBD1 (5 bases). CDR3 length equals 15 residues. CDR1 is DFQATT and CDR2 is SNEGSKA in the germline V gene (reference sequence). V dropped 0 bases and J dropped 8 bases, with 19 bases sitting between them. The CDR3 reads CSARDPSRGTSGYTF. DNA of the CDR3: TGCAGTGCTAGAGATCCTAGTAGAGGGACGTCAGGCTACACCTTC.

This clonotype appeared a few times. This chain connects TRBV7-9 to TRBJ2-1, with 8 bases identical to TRBD2. CDR3 length: 17 residues. With 0 bases clipped from V and 2 bases from J, the junction kept 6 bases outside the gene matches. Germline V gives CDR1 SEHNR, CDR2 FQNEAQ (reference sequence). In DNA, the CDR3 is TGTGCCAGCAGCTTAGCGCGCGGGGGGCATACCTACAATGAGCAGTTCTTC. Its protein is CASSLARGGHTYNEQFF.

The CDR3 sequence is CASSPDRGDNYEQFF. DNA of the CDR3: TGTGCCAGCAGCCCAGACAGGGGGGATAACTATGAGCAGTTCTTC. The chain links TRBV7-9 to TRBJ2-1; TRBD1 aligns across 9 bases. CDR1 and CDR2 (germline): SEHNR, FQNEAQ (reference sequence). The CDR3 loop spans 15 amino acids. Trimming removed 5 bases from V and 8 bases from J; junction bases left unmatched: 10.

The genes are TRBV2 and TRBJ2-7; TRBD2 matches at 10 bases. Germline trimming cut 6 bases from V and 4 bases from J; bases unmatched to any gene: 9. The CDR3 covers 15 residues. The germline V gene has CDR1 SNHLY and CDR2 FYNNEI. The CDR3 protein is CASRRSGRAGYEQYF. In DNA, the CDR3 is TGTGCCAGCAGGCGGAGCGGGAGGGCCGGATACGAGCAGTACTTC.

This clonotype was detected only a few times. V usage is TRBV29-1 and J usage is TRBJ2-5, with 9 positions matching TRBD1. The V gene's germline CDR1 is SQVTM and CDR2 ANQGSEA. This CDR3 comprises 15 residues. Trimming took 6 bases from V and 2 from J; bases not matched to a gene: 10. The DNA of the CDR3 is TGCAGCGTAAAACCGGGACAGGGACGGCAAGAGACCCAGTACTTC. Translating it yields CSVKPGQGRQETQYF. The full variable domain, its missing parts supplied by reference TRBV29-1 and TRBJ2-5, is SAVISQKPSRDICQRGTSLTIQCQVDSQVTMMFWYRQQPGQSLTLIATANQGSEATYESGFVIDKFPISRPNLTFSTLTVSNMSPEDSSIYLCSVKPGQGRQETQYFGPGTRLLVL.

This clonotype was observed a handful of times. The V and J genes are TRBV10-3 and TRBJ2-7; the D gene could be TRBD1 or TRBD2 (5 bases each). The V end lost 2 bases, the J end lost 1 base, and 15 bases lay between the germline ends. From germline, CDR1 is ENHRY and CDR2 SYGVKD. The CDR3 runs to 16 residues. The CDR3 loop reads CAISEVNRDGSYEQYF. The CDR3 DNA sequence: TGTGCCATCAGTGAGGTAAACCGGGACGGGTCCTACGAGCAGTACTTC.

Only a few counts were recorded for this clonotype. This chain uses TRBV15 with TRBJ2-7; D unresolved. With 0 bases removed from V and 7 bases from J, the gap between germline ends came to 7 bases. The CDR3 has 12 residues. Germline loops: CDR1 LNHNV, CDR2 YYDKDF (reference sequence). The CDR3 region is CATSRDQGEQYF. The CDR3 DNA reads as TGTGCCACCAGCAGAGACCAAGGGGAGCAGTACTTC. The whole variable domain, filled in from reference TRBV15 and TRBJ2-7, reads DAMVIQNPRYQVTQFGKPVTLSCSQTLNHNVMYWYQQKSSQAPKLLFHYYDKDFNNEADTPDNFQSRRPNTSFCFLDIRSPGLGDTAMYLCATSRDQGEQYFGPGTRLTVT.

This clonotype was seen at least ten times. The CDR3: CASSPEDTGPHEQFF. The CDR3 DNA reads TGTGCCAGCTCACCGGAAGACACTGGGCCACATGAGCAGTTCTTC. This chain uses TRBV18 with TRBJ2-1, with unresolved D. The CDR3 runs 15 residues. The V gene's germline CDR1 is KGHSH and CDR2 LQKENI. The V end lost 3 bases, the J end lost 8 bases, and 17 bases lay between the germline ends.

The chain employs TRBV20-1 and TRBJ2-2; TRBD1 agrees at 8 bases. The V and J ends lost 1 base and 0 bases, in that order; junction bases with no gene match: 4. Germline CDR1 is DFQATT and CDR2 is SNEGSKA (reference sequence). The CDR3 has 16 residues. CDR3 nucleotide sequence: TGCAGTGCTAGAGTAGGGACAGGAACGAACACCGGGGAGCTGTTTTTT. Its translation: CSARVGTGTNTGELFF.

This clonotype was counted between two and nine times. The chain couples TRBV3-1 to TRBJ2-7, with TRBD1 matching 9 bases. V gave up 0 bases and J gave up 5 bases; unmatched junction bases: 8. CDR3 length equals 16 residues. Germline V gene lookup returns CDR1 LGHDT and CDR2 YNNKEL (reference sequence). CDR3 nucleotides: TGTGCCAGCAGCCAAGATGTGGGACAGGGCTTTAACGAGCAGTACTTC. Its protein is CASSQDVGQGFNEQYF.

The chain combines TRBV20-1 with TRBJ2-1; D is possibly TRBD1 (6 bases). Looked up from germline, CDR1 is DFQATT and CDR2 is SNEGSKA (reference sequence). The CDR3 has 14 amino acids. The ends were cut back, 4 bases at V and 6 bases at J, with 16 bases in the middle. The CDR3 protein is CSAKLSTGRNEQFF. CDR3 DNA sequence: TGCAGTGCTAAGCTCTCGACAGGACGCAATGAGCAGTTCTTC.

This chain connects TRBV20-1 to TRBJ1-5; D unresolved. V dropped 6 bases and J dropped 7 bases, with 13 bases sitting between them. From germline, CDR1 is DFQATT and CDR2 SNEGSKA (reference sequence). CDR3 length: 12 residues. DNA of the CDR3: TGCAGTGCCCAGGACCCGGGACAGCCCCAGCATTTT. This translates into CSAQDPGQPQHF.

The chain employs TRBV12-3 or TRBV12-4 and TRBJ2-3, with D possibly TRBD2 on 5 matching bases. Trimming removed 1 base at V and 0 bases at J, with 14 bases between. This CDR3 contains 17 residues. The CDR3 coding sequence is TGTGCCAGCAGTTTAGTTAGCGAAACGTCTAGCACAGATACGCAGTATTTT. Encoded protein: CASSLVSETSSTDTQYF.

This clonotype occurred many times. The chain joins TRBV4-3 to TRBJ2-7; TRBD1 aligns across 8 bases. Germline lookup yields CDR1 LGHNA and CDR2 YSLEER. V lost 5 bases and J lost 0; bases outside the gene matches: 3. This CDR3 spans 14 amino acids. The CDR3 sequence: CASSAGTGSYEQYF. CDR3 in DNA: TGCGCCAGCAGCGCAGGGACAGGCTCCTACGAGCAGTACTTC.

This clonotype was found a few times. J is TRBJ2-1 and V is TRBV29-1; D unresolved. V lost 7 bases and J 0 bases, leaving 10 bases between the germline ends. Germline V gene lookup returns CDR1 SQVTM and CDR2 ANQGSEA. The CDR3 is 13 residues long. CDR3 sequence (DNA): TGCAGCGCCACAGAGAGCTCCTACAATGAGCAGTTCTTC. It yields the protein CSATESSYNEQFF.

In the case of this clonotype: Germline is not matched at one junction end, which may reflect a read error. The rearrangement joins TRBV12-3 or TRBV12-4 to TRBJ2-2; TRBD2 agrees at 9 bases. This CDR3 has 15 residues. The CDR3 DNA follows: TGTGCCAGCAGCCGACTAGCGGAAAACACCGGGGAGCCGTTTTTT. This gives the protein CASSRLAENTGEPFF.

V and J are TRBV5-1 and TRBJ1-1; a possible D gene is TRBD1 (6 bases). Trimming left V 6 bases short and J 0 bases short, with 15 bases between. This CDR3 spans 15 amino acids. The germline CDR1 and CDR2 sequences are SGHRS and YFSETQ. Here the CDR3 reads CASNPGGDMNTEAFF. The CDR3 nucleotides read TGCGCCAGCAACCCTGGGGGGGACATGAACACTGAAGCTTTCTTT.

This clonotype came up a few times. The chain is built from TRBV20-1 and TRBJ2-2, with unresolved D. Trimming took off 0 bases at V and 0 bases at J, with 8 bases between the two ends. The CDR3 sequence is 15 residues long. Germline-derived CDR1 and CDR2 are DFQATT and SNEGSKA (reference sequence). The CDR3 sequence: CSARELRPNTGELFF. DNA of the CDR3: TGCAGTGCTAGAGAACTGCGTCCGAACACCGGGGAGCTGTTTTTT.

There are many counts of this clonotype. The V and J genes are TRBV11-2 and TRBJ2-4, with 11 bases fitting TRBD2. Germline V gives CDR1 SGHAT, CDR2 FQNNGV. The CDR3 is 12 residues long. J lost 13 bases, V lost 6 bases, and 5 bases had no gene match. CDR3 region: CASSLGTSGQYF. In nucleotides, the CDR3 is TGTGCCAGCAGTCTAGGGACTAGCGGACAGTACTTC.

V gene TRBV7-2 combines with J gene TRBJ1-1, with 7 bases matching TRBD1. With 1 base clipped from V and 5 bases from J, the junction kept 10 bases outside the gene matches. CDR1 is SGHTA, CDR2 FQGNSA, per germline. This CDR3 spans 16 amino acids. This chain's CDR3 is CASSLVAAAGGTEAFF. The CDR3 coding sequence is TGTGCCAGCAGCTTAGTAGCGGCCGCAGGGGGGACTGAAGCTTTCTTT.